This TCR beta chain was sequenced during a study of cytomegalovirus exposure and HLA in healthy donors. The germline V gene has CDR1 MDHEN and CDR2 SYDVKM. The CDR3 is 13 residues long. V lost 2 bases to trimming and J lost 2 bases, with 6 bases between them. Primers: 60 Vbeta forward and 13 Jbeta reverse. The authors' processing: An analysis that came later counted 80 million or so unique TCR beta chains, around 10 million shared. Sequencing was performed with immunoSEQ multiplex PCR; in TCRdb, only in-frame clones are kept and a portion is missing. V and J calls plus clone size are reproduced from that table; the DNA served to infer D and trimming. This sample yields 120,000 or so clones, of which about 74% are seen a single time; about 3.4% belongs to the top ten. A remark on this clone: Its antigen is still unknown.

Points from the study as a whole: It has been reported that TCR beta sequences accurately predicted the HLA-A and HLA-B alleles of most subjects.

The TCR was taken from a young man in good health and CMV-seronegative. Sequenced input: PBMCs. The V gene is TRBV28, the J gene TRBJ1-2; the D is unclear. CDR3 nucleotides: TGTGCCAGCAGTTTACAGGAAAACTATGGCTACACCTTC. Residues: CASSLQENYGYTF.